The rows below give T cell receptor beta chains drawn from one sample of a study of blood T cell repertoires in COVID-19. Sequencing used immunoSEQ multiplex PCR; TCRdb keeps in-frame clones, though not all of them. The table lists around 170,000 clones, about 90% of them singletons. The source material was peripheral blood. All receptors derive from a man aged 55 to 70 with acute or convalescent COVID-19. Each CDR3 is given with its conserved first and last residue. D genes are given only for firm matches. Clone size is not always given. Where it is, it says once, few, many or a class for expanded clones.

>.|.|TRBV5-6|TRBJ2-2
CASSFISVAGQNNGELFF
TGTGCCAGCAGCTTTATTTCCGTGGCAGGGCAAAATAACGGGGAGCTGTTTTTT
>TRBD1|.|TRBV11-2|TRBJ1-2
CASSITTGGGDGYTF
TGTGCCAGCAGCATAACAACAGGGGGCGGAGATGGCTACACCTTC
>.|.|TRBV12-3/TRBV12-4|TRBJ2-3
CASTGGLTDTQYF
TGTGCCAGCACGGGGGGCCTGACAGATACGCAGTATTTT
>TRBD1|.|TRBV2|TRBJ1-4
CASSEPGTGEKLFF
TGTGCCAGCAGTGAACCGGGGACAGGAGAAAAACTGTTTTTT
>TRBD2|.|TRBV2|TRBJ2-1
CASSANGLAGDEQFF
TGTGCCAGCAGTGCGAATGGACTAGCGGGCGATGAGCAGTTCTTC
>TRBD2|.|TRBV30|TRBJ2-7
CAARIAGNNYEQYF
TGTGCCGCGAGAATAGCGGGGAATAACTACGAGCAGTACTTC
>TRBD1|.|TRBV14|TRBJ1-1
CASSQDRVHTEAFF
TGTGCCAGCAGCCAGGACAGGGTGCACACTGAAGCTTTCTTT
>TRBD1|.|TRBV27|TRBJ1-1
CASTNILQGWGTEAFF
TGTGCCAGCACCAACATTTTACAGGGGTGGGGCACTGAAGCTTTCTTT
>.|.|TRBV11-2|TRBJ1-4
CASRSKPQATGEKLFF
TGTGCCAGCAGATCTAAACCACAGGCGACGGGTGAAAAACTGTTTTTT
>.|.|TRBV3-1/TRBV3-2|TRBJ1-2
CASSRTGFSGYTF
TGTGCCAGCAGCAGAACAGGGTTTTCCGGCTACACCTTC
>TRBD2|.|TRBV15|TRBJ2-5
CATSRGLAGETQYF
TGTGCCACCAGCAGGGGACTAGCGGGTGAGACCCAGTACTTC
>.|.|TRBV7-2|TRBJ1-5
CASSISRGQPQHF
TGTGCCAGCAGCATCTCCAGGGGCCAGCCCCAGCATTTT
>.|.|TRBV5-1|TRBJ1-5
CASSFTSGTNQPQHF
TGCGCCAGCAGCTTTACTAGCGGCACTAATCAGCCCCAGCATTTT
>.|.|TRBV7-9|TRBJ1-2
CASSLNPRLGYTF
TGTGCCAGCAGCTTAAATCCAAGACTTGGCTACACCTTC
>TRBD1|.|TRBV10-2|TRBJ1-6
CASGTGRSPLHF
TGCGCCAGTGGGACAGGCCGTTCACCCCTCCACTTT
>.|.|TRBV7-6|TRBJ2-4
CANWAAKNIQYF
TGTGCCAACTGGGCAGCCAAAAACATTCAGTACTTC
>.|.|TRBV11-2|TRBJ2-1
CASNGASSEQFF
TGTGCCAGCAATGGGGCTAGTAGTGAGCAGTTCTTC
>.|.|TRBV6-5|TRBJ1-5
CASSYSRGGNQPQHF
TGTGCCAGCAGTTACTCGCGAGGCGGCAATCAGCCCCAGCATTTT
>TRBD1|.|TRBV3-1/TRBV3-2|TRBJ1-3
CASSLKNAGQSSGNTIYF
TGTGCCAGCAGCCTTAAAAACGCGGGACAGAGCTCTGGAAACACCATATATTTT
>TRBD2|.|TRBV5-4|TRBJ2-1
CASSPPGAGGNNEQFF
TGTGCCAGCAGCCCCCCAGGAGCGGGGGGGAACAATGAGCAGTTCTTC
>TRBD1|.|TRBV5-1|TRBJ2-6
CASSQDRDTGANVLTF
TGCGCCAGCAGCCAGGACAGGGACACTGGGGCCAACGTCCTGACTTTC
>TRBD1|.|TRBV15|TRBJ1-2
CATSRRDRAVYGYTF
TGTGCCACCAGCAGGAGGGACAGGGCTGTCTATGGCTACACCTTC
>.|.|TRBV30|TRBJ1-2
CAWSVLTGNYGYTF
TGTGCCTGGAGTGTACTTACGGGAAACTATGGCTACACCTTC
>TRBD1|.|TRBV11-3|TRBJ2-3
CASSDRDRGDPTDTQYF
TGTGCCAGCAGCGATAGGGACAGGGGGGACCCCACAGATACGCAGTATTTT
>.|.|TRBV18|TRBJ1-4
CASSPFPGAEKLFF
TGTGCCAGCTCACCTTTCCCAGGGGCGGAAAAACTGTTTTTT
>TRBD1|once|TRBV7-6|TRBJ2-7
CASSLVTGGVNEQYF
TGTGCCAGCAGCTTAGTGACAGGGGGCGTCAACGAGCAGTACTTC
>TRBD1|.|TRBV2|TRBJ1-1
CASRNRGEDTEAFF
TGTGCCAGCAGGAACAGGGGGGAGGACACTGAAGCTTTCTTT
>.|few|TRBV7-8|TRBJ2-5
CASSQGRQQETQYF
TGTGCCAGCAGCCAGGGGCGCCAGCAAGAGACCCAGTACTTC
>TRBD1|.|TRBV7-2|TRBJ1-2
CASTRDRSEGGYTF
TGTGCCAGCACCCGGGACAGATCGGAGGGTGGCTACACCTTC
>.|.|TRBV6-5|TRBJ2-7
CASTSPGPYHEQYF
TGTGCCAGCACCAGTCCAGGGCCGTACCACGAGCAGTACTTC
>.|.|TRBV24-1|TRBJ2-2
CATSKEYTGELFF
TGTGCCACCAGTAAAGAGTACACCGGGGAGCTGTTTTTT